This T cell receptor beta chain was sequenced during a study of cytomegalovirus exposure and HLA in healthy donors. Broader study findings: A list of approximately 150 TCR beta chains associated with cytomegalovirus was given. A later analysis linked a missense DCLRE1C variant to TCR beta V- and J-gene trimming. In vitro assays verified that three CMV-associated chains recognized CMV antigens specifically. An observed cluster of highly shared sequence variants was recorded as a likely sequencing artifact.

The study ran its PCR with 60 Vbeta and 13 Jbeta primers. Sequencing was performed with immunoSEQ multiplex PCR; in TCRdb, only in-frame clones are kept and a portion is missing. The repertoire holds roughly 160,000 clones, with less than 80% as singletons. The CDR3 runs 15 residues. Trimming took 4 bases from V and 0 from J, leaving 11 bases between them. Per germline, CDR1 SGHNT and CDR2 YYREEE (reference sequence). Regarding this clone: What it recognizes is unknown.

Sequenced: PBMCs. This rearrangement joins TRBV5-4 to TRBJ2-1; maybe TRBD2 (6 bases). This TCR came from a man between 35 and 55 years old in good health and CMV-seronegative. In DNA, the CDR3 is TGTGCCAGCAGCATGGCCGGGAGCTCCTACAATGAGCAGTTCTTC. Its protein is CASSMAGSSYNEQFF.